The present T cell receptor beta chain was sequenced within a study of neurological immune-mediated disorders. This clonotype showed up many times. Its target is unknown. As to time point: longitudinal time-point 2. Unsorted libraries were generated from 2 million PBMCs held at -80 degrees C. Study-level points and caveats: It was HTLV-1-associated myelopathy that showed the most TCR clonal expansion, while multiple sclerosis showed the least, falling below healthy controls.

The authors produced cDNA by 5'RACE using 10-nucleotide random UMIs. TCRdb called the 5' RACE reads again in MiXCR, with one record for every CDR3 protein. The sample includes 84,000 or so distinct CDR3 sequences, less than 15% of them seen just once. The sequence derives from a female donor with HTLV-1-associated myelopathy (HAM/TSP). The sample comprised PBMCs.

The CDR3 DNA sequence: TGTGCCACCAGTGTAGCCAGGGACACCGGGGAGCTGTTTTTT. As protein: CATSVARDTGELFF. V and J are TRBV24-1 and TRBJ2-2, with a possible D match to TRBD1 (5 bases). Deletions cut 5 bases from V and 3 bases from J, with 9 bases between. The CDR3 contains 14 residues. From germline, CDR1 is KGHDR and CDR2 SFDVKD.